This TCR beta chain was captured by sequencing in a study of T cells after yellow fever vaccination. The CDR3 length is 13 residues. Germline loops: CDR1 SGHNT, CDR2 YYREEE (reference sequence). Trimming shortened V by 2 bases and J by 4 bases, and 7 bases separated the two germline ends. From the 5' RACE reads, TCRdb called clonotypes with MiXCR, one entry per CDR3 protein. The sample shows 400,000 or so distinct CDR3 sequences, around a tenth of them seen only once. The receptor's source is a man between 18 and 35 years old who received the YFV17D yellow fever vaccine. The input for sequencing was PBMCs, taken on the day of the first yellow fever vaccination. The chain uses TRBV5-4 and TRBJ2-1; D is possibly TRBD2 (5 bases). CDR3 sequence: CASSFRDYNEQFF. CDR3 DNA: TGTGCCAGCAGCTTTCGGGATTACAATGAGCAGTTCTTC.